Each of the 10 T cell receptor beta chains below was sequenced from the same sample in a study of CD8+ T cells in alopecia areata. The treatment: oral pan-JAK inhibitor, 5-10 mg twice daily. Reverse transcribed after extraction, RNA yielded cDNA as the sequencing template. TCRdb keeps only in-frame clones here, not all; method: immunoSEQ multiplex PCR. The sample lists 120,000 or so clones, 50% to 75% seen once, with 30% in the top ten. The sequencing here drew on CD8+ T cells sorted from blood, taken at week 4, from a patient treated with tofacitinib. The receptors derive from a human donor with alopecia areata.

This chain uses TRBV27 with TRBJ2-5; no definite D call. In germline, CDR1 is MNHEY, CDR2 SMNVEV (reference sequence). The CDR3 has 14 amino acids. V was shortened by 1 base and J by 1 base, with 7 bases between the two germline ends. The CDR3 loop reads CASSLLDGQETQYF. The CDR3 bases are TGTGCCAGCAGTTTATTGGACGGCCAAGAGACCCAGTACTTC.

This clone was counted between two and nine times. The CDR3 reads CSVLRDGEQYF. CDR3 DNA: TGCAGCGTGCTCCGGGACGGCGAGCAGTACTTC. V and J are TRBV29-1 and TRBJ2-7; D possibly matches TRBD1 or TRBD2 (5 bases each). Germline CDR1 reads SQVTM; CDR2 reads ANQGSEA. The CDR3 consists of 11 residues. Trimming left V 6 bases short and J 6 bases short, with 12 bases between.

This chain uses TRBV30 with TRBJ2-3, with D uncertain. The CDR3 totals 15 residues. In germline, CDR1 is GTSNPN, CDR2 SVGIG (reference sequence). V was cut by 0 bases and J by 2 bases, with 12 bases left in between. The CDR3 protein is CAWSVGQVVTDTQYF. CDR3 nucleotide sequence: TGTGCCTGGAGTGTAGGGCAGGTGGTCACAGATACGCAGTATTTT.

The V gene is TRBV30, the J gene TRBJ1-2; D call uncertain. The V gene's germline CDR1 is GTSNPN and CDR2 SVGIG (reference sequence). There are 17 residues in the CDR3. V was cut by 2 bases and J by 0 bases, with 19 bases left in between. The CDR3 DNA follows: TGTGCCTGGAGTCTTTGGCCGAGGGTAACTACTAACTATGGCTACACCTTC. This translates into CAWSLWPRVTTNYGYTF.

The CDR3 loop is CASSFSGGADEQYF. The CDR3 region has the DNA TGTGCCAGCAGCTTCAGCGGGGGGGCAGACGAGCAGTACTTC. This chain connects TRBV5-4 to TRBJ2-7, with 10 bases lining up with TRBD2. The CDR3 sequence is 14 residues long. With V trimmed by 2 bases and J by 5 bases, 4 bases remained unmatched. Germline CDR1 reads SGHNT; CDR2 reads YYREEE (reference sequence). Using reference TRBV5-4 and TRBJ2-7 for the parts outside the CDR3, the full variable domain is ETGVTQSPTHLIKTRGQQVTLRCSSQSGHNTVSWYQQALGQGPQFIFQYYREEENGRGNFPPRFSGLQFPNYSSELNVNALELDDSALYLCASSFSGGADEQYFGPGTRLTVT.

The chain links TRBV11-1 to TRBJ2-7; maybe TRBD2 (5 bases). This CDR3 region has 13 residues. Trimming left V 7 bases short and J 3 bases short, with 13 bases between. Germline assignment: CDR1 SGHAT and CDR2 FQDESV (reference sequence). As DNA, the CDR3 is TGTGCCAGCACCCTACACCGGGGCTACGAGCAGTACTTC. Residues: CASTLHRGYEQYF.

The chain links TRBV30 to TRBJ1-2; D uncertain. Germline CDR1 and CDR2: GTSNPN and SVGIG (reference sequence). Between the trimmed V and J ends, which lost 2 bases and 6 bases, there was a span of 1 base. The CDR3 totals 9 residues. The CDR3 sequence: CAWSNGYTF. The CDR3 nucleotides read TGTGCCTGGAGTAATGGCTACACCTTC.

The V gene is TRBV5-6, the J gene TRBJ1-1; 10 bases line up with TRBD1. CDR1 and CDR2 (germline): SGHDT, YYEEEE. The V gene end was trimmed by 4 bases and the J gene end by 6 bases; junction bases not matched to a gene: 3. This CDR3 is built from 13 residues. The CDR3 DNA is TGTGCCAGCAGCGTGACAGGGGGCCCTGAAGCTTTCTTT. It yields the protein CASSVTGGPEAFF.

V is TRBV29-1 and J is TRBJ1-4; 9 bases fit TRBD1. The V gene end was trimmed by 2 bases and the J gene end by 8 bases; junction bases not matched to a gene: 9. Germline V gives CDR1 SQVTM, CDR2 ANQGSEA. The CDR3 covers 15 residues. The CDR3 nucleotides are TGCAGCGTTGAACGGGTGGACAGGGGCGACGAAAAACTGTTTTTT. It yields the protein CSVERVDRGDEKLFF.

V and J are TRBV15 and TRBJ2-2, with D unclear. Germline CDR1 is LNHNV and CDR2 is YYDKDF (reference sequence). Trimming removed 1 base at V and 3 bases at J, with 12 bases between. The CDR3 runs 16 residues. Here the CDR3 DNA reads TGTGCCACCAGCAGAGGTCCCGGCCGGGACACCGGGGAGCTGTTTTTT. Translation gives CATSRGPGRDTGELFF.